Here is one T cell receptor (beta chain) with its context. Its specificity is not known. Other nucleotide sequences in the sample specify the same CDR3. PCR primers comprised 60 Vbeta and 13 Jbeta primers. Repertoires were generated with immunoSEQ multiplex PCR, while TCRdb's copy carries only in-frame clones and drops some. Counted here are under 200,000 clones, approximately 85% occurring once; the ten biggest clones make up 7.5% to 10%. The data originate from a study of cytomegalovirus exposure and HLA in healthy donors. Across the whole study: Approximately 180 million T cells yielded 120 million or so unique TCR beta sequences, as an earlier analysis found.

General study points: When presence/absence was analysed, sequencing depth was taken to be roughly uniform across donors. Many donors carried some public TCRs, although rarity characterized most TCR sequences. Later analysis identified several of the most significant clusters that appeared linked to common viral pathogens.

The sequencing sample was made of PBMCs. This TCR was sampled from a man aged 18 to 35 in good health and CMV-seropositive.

The CDR3 sequence is CASSLGPTGWGSYNSPLHF. The CDR3 DNA follows: TGCGCCAGCAGCCTGGGTCCGACAGGATGGGGTTCCTATAATTCACCCCTCCACTTT. J is TRBJ1-6 and V is TRBV5-1; D may be TRBD1 (6 bases). V lost 4 bases and J 1 base, leaving 21 bases between the germline ends. The germline V gene encodes CDR1 SGHRS and CDR2 YFSETQ. The CDR3 sequence is 19 residues long.